One sample yielded the 26 T cell receptor beta chains listed below, sequenced in a study of tumor-infiltrating lymphocytes in oesophageal squamous cell carcinoma. TCRdb recomputed calls from the PCR reads with MiXCR, one row per CDR3 protein. The sample shows more than 15,000 distinct CDR3 sequences, over 40% of them seen only once. Sequenced input: normal esophageal tissue next to the tumor. The receptors come from a female donor with esophageal squamous cell carcinoma.

The rearrangement links TRBV7-3 to TRBJ1-2; D uncertain. Looked up from germline, CDR1 is SGHTA and CDR2 is FQGTGA. The CDR3 sequence is 14 residues long. V gave up 5 bases and J gave up 4 bases, with 14 bases separating them. Written as DNA, the CDR3 is TGTGCCAGCAGCCTTGGGCCTAACCTCTATGGCTACACCTTC. Protein sequence: CASSLGPNLYGYTF. Variable domain in full (rest from reference TRBV7-3 and TRBJ1-2): GAGVSQTPSNKVTEKGKYVELRCDPISGHTALYWYRQSLGQGPEFLIYFQGTGAADDSGLPNDRFFAVRPEGSVSTLKIQRTERGDSAVYLCASSLGPNLYGYTFGSGTRLTVV.

The rearrangement joins TRBV20-1 to TRBJ2-1, with a weak D call TRBD2 (6 bases). Trimming took 5 bases from V and 3 from J, leaving 20 bases between them. CDR3 length equals 16 residues. Germline V gives CDR1 DFQATT, CDR2 SNEGSKA (reference sequence). The CDR3 DNA is TGCAGTGCTCCACCCCTGTCCGGGAGTAGCTACAATGAGCAGTTCTTC. Translated: CSAPPLSGSSYNEQFF.

This clonotype has more than one count but fewer than ten. The chain uses TRBV7-2 and TRBJ2-3; 8 positions match TRBD2. The CDR3 has 15 residues. The trim removed 5 bases at V and 11 bases at J, leaving 15 bases unmatched. Germline V CDR1 and CDR2: SGHTA, FQGNSA. As DNA, the CDR3 is TGTGCCAGCAGCCCCAAGGGCGGGAGGTTCTCCGAGCAGTATTTT. This sequence encodes CASSPKGGRFSEQYF.

This clonotype occurred many times. The J gene is TRBJ2-7, the V gene TRBV4-1; D remains unclear. V was trimmed by 0 bases and J by 3 bases, leaving 6 bases between them. CDR1 is MGHRA, CDR2 YSYEKL, per germline. The CDR3 consists of 13 residues. The CDR3 DNA reads as TGCGCCAGCAGCCAAGATCACCTCTACGAGCAGTACTTC. Its protein product is CASSQDHLYEQYF.

This clonotype was recorded at least ten times. V is TRBV15 and J is TRBJ2-1, with 7 positions matching TRBD2. J was trimmed by 4 bases and V by 3 bases; bases with no gene match: 6. Germline V lookup: CDR1 LNHNV, CDR2 YYDKDF (reference sequence). The CDR3 runs 15 residues. The CDR3 sequence: CATSSHGEGYNEQFF. CDR3 nucleotide sequence: TGTGCCACCAGCAGCCATGGGGAGGGATACAATGAGCAGTTCTTC.

In its sample, this clonotype was seen a few times. The chain joins TRBV11-3 to TRBJ2-3; 14 bases line up with TRBD2. The CDR3 is made up of 16 amino acids. The J segment lost 2 bases and the V segment lost 4 bases, leaving 2 bases of the junction unmatched. CDR1 and CDR2 from the germline V gene are SGHNT and YENEEA. This CDR3 reads CASSSGLAGVTDTQYF. The CDR3 DNA is TGTGCCAGCAGCTCGGGACTAGCGGGAGTCACAGATACGCAGTATTTT.

The chain couples TRBV7-2 to TRBJ2-5; TRBD2 aligns across 16 bases. The length of the CDR3 is 14 residues. Trimming took 4 bases from V and 12 from J; bases not matched to a gene: 5. CDR1 and CDR2 from the germline V gene are SGHTA and FQGNSA. CDR3 coding DNA: TGTGCCAGCAGCTCGGGACTAGCGGGAGGGGCCGAGTACTTC. Protein product: CASSSGLAGGAEYF.

This rearrangement joins TRBV24-1 to TRBJ1-2; D possibly corresponds to TRBD1 (6 bases). Germline assignment: CDR1 KGHDR and CDR2 SFDVKD. This CDR3 spans 15 amino acids. Trimming took off 4 bases at V and 4 bases at J, with 15 bases between the two ends. In DNA form, the CDR3 reads TGTGCCACCAGTGAGAGGGGACAACTCAGCTATGGCTACACCTTC. Amino acid sequence: CATSERGQLSYGYTF.

This rearrangement joins TRBV7-9 to TRBJ2-3; TRBD1 agrees at 7 bases. Trimming cost V 1 base and J 5 bases; bases outside gene matches: 3. CDR1 SEHNR and CDR2 FQNEAQ come from the germline V gene (reference sequence). There are 14 residues in the CDR3. CDR3: CASSLGQGKDTQYF. In nucleotides, the CDR3 is TGTGCCAGCAGCTTAGGACAGGGTAAAGATACGCAGTATTTT.

Within the sample, this clonotype is medium-sized. A read error may be the cause here, since a much bigger clone is one base away. The chain uses TRBV7-3 and TRBJ2-7; weak D call: TRBD2 (5 bases). Germline V gene lookup returns CDR1 SGHTA and CDR2 FQGTGA. The CDR3 covers 13 residues. V shed 1 base and J shed 7 bases, with 11 bases lying between them. The CDR3 spells CASSLIRDGEQYF. In DNA, the CDR3 is TGTGCCAGCAGCTTAATCCGGGATGGTGAGCAGTACTTC. Full variable domain (remainder filled in from reference TRBV7-3 and TRBJ2-7): GAGVSQTPSNKVTEKGKYVELRCDPISGHTALYWYRQSLGQGPEFLIYFQGTGAADDSGLPNDRFFAVRPEGSVSTLKIQRTERGDSAVYLCASSLIRDGEQYFGPGTRLTVT.

By share, this clonotype counts as medium-sized (0.01 to 0.1%). The V call is TRBV7-2, the J call TRBJ1-1, with TRBD1 matching over 7 bases. The CDR3 totals 14 residues. CDR1 is SGHTA, CDR2 FQGNSA, per germline. Trimming removed 5 bases from V and 2 bases from J; junction bases left unmatched: 5. As DNA, the CDR3 is TGTGCCAGCAGCCGGGGACAGTACAACACTGAAGCTTTCTTT. This translates into CASSRGQYNTEAFF.

This clonotype was recorded at least ten times. This rearrangement joins TRBV6-1 to TRBJ1-2; 7 bases are shared with TRBD1. The trim removed 6 bases at V and 5 bases at J, leaving 6 bases unmatched. Germline lookup yields CDR1 MNHNS and CDR2 SASEGT. CDR3 length equals 13 residues. The CDR3 sequence: CASSSGTVYGYTF. The CDR3 bases are TGTGCCAGCAGCTCCGGGACAGTGTATGGCTACACCTTC.

By sample share, this clonotype is medium-sized. The rearrangement links TRBV7-8 to TRBJ1-5; D gene unclear. The germline V gene encodes CDR1 SGHVS and CDR2 FQNEAQ. The CDR3 has 15 residues. Trimming left V 1 base short and J 0 bases short, with 7 bases between. CDR3 DNA sequence: TGTGCCAGCAGCTTAGAAGGATATAGCAATCAGCCCCAGCATTTT. It encodes CASSLEGYSNQPQHF.

The chain has TRBV5-3 and TRBJ2-3, with D perhaps given as TRBD1 or TRBD2 (5 bases each). TRBV5-3 qualifies as an ORF whose function is uncertain. V was pared by 8 bases and J by 8 bases, with 21 bases between. The CDR3 length is 14 residues. CDR3 sequence reads: CASYDSGRPGTQYF. CDR3 nucleotides: TGTGCCAGCTATGACAGCGGTCGTCCAGGTACGCAGTATTTT.

V gene TRBV7-6 combines with J gene TRBJ2-5, with no clear D. Germline loops: CDR1 SGHVS, CDR2 FNYEAQ. CDR3 length equals 15 residues. The V and J ends lost 6 bases and 4 bases respectively, with 18 bases between them. The CDR3 here is CASRLRHIPIETQYF. CDR3 nucleotides: TGTGCCAGCAGACTCCGACACATACCTATAGAGACCCAGTACTTC.

The rearrangement uses TRBV28 and TRBJ2-4, with 12 nucleotides matching TRBD2. Near its end, the DNA agrees better with TRBJ2-7, so the J call may be wrong. The CDR3 length is 13 residues. The germline V gene has CDR1 MDHEN and CDR2 SYDVKM. DNA of the CDR3: TGTGCCAGCAACGCTAGCGGGAGGGACGAGCAGTACTTC. Translating gives CASNASGRDEQYF.

The table lists this clonotype with many counts. Written as DNA, the CDR3 is TGTGCCAGCAGCCAAGACCGCGGACAGGGCTTTTCACGAGGCTACACCTTC. Its translation is CASSQDRGQGFSRGYTF. The chain links TRBV14 to TRBJ1-2; 8 bases agree with TRBD1. The germline V gene encodes CDR1 SGHDN and CDR2 FVKESK. With 0 bases clipped from V and 8 bases from J, the junction kept 14 bases outside the gene matches. The CDR3 totals 17 residues.

The table lists this clonotype with a few counts. In this CDR3 the conserved last residue, phenylalanine or tryptophan, is missing, so a read error is likely. The DNA is omitted, as the CDR3 cannot be located on it reliably, and the CDR3 follows TCRdb's listing. The chain joins TRBV7-2 to TRBJ1-1. The CDR3 totals 16 residues, both ends included. In germline, CDR1 is SGHTA, CDR2 FQGNSA. CDR3 in amino acids: CASSRGASTDTQYFGQ.

The gene calls are TRBV7-3 and TRBJ2-1; no reliable D call. There are 16 residues in the CDR3. CDR1 and CDR2 from the germline V gene are SGHTA and FQGTGA. V dropped 5 bases and J dropped 0 bases, with 14 bases sitting between them. The CDR3 DNA sequence: TGTGCCAGCAGCCCATCGGTTGTGAGCTCCTACAATGAGCAGTTCTTC. This translates into CASSPSVVSSYNEQFF.

Only a few counts were recorded for this clonotype. This may be a read error: a much more frequent sequence differs by one nucleotide. The CDR3 end shows no conserved phenylalanine or tryptophan, and so a read error is likely. The chain has TRBV11-3 and TRBJ1-6; D remains ambiguous. Germline V lookup: CDR1 SGHNT, CDR2 YENEEA. The CDR3 length is 16 residues. Between the trimmed V and J ends, which lost 1 base and 0 bases, there was a span of 7 bases. CDR3 nucleotides: TGTGCCAGCAGCTTAGCCGCAGGCTCCTATAATTCACCCCTCCACATT. Translated: CASSLAAGSYNSPLHI.

This chain links TRBV7-3 with TRBJ2-3; D assignment may be TRBD1 or TRBD2 (6 bases each). This CDR3 spans 16 amino acids. V was clipped by 2 bases and J by 0 bases, with 12 bases between them. Germline CDR1 SGHTA, CDR2 FQGTGA. The DNA of the CDR3 is TGTGCCAGCAGCTTATCACCGGGGGCTAGCACAGATACGCAGTATTTT. As protein: CASSLSPGASTDTQYF. The full variable domain, completed using reference TRBV7-3 and TRBJ2-3, is GAGVSQTPSNKVTEKGKYVELRCDPISGHTALYWYRQSLGQGPEFLIYFQGTGAADDSGLPNDRFFAVRPEGSVSTLKIQRTERGDSAVYLCASSLSPGASTDTQYFGPGTRLTVL.

The chain carries TRBV6-6 and TRBJ2-5; possibly TRBD1 for D (5 bases). The germline CDR1 and CDR2 sequences are MNHNY and SVGAGI (reference sequence). The V and J ends lost 2 bases and 1 base respectively, with 5 bases between them. The CDR3 totals 13 residues. Here the CDR3 reads CASSYRGQETQYF. The DNA of the CDR3 is TGTGCCAGCAGTTACAGGGGCCAAGAGACCCAGTACTTC.

On this clonotype: No conserved phenylalanine or tryptophan ends this CDR3, so it is likely a read error. The DNA is left out, because the CDR3 cannot be placed on it with certainty; the CDR3 is given as TCRdb lists it. The chain couples TRBV11-3 to TRBJ2-6; the D call TRBD1 from the table was never checked on the DNA. Germline V gene data show CDR1 as SGHNT and CDR2 as YENEEA. The CDR3 has 15 residues if both end residues are counted. CDR3: CASRSTGVETQYFGA.

The rearrangement uses TRBV14 and TRBJ2-1; weak D call: TRBD2 (6 bases). Germline CDR1 SGHDN, CDR2 FVKESK. V was cut by 4 bases and J by 9 bases, with 16 bases left in between. This CDR3 comprises 14 residues. The CDR3 spells CASSPFSAGSEQFF. For the CDR3, the DNA is TGTGCCAGCAGCCCCTTCTCAGCCGGGAGTGAGCAGTTCTTC.

V gene TRBV11-1 combines with J gene TRBJ2-3; no definite D call. The V end was cut by 8 bases, the J end by 1 base, with 7 bases between. Germline loops: CDR1 SGHAT, CDR2 FQDESV (reference sequence). The CDR3 is 12 amino acids. CDR3 sequence (DNA): TGTGCCAGCCGCCGCGGCACAGATACGCAGTATTTT. Translated, it gives CASRRGTDTQYF.

This clonotype is deemed medium-sized. The rearrangement uses TRBV12-3 or TRBV12-4 and TRBJ1-1, with a tentative D call TRBD1 (5 bases). The CDR3 extends over 15 amino acids. V dropped 2 bases and J dropped 1 base, with 11 bases sitting between them. CDR3 sequence: CASSLWGGTNTEAFF. CDR3 coding DNA: TGTGCCAGCAGTTTATGGGGGGGAACGAACACTGAAGCTTTCTTT.